Listed here are 11 T cell receptor beta chains from one sample, sequenced in a study of blood T cell repertoires in COVID-19. The method was immunoSEQ multiplex PCR; TCRdb's version includes in-frame clones alone and lacks a portion of them. The sample yields 84,000 or so clones, roughly 73% seen once. The source material was peripheral blood. These receptors all stem from a human donor in a cohort sampled during active COVID-19.

The rearrangement links TRBV2 to TRBJ2-7; 11 nucleotides align to TRBD2. Trimming at V came to 1 base and at J to 3 bases, leaving 5 bases not matched to a gene. The CDR3 sequence is 16 residues long. Germline V lookup: CDR1 SNHLY, CDR2 FYNNEI. The CDR3 nucleotides read TGTGCCAGCAGTGAAGGGATAGCGGGGGGGCTCTACGAGCAGTACTTC. Its protein is CASSEGIAGGLYEQYF.

The rearrangement uses TRBV10-3 and TRBJ2-7, with 9 positions matching TRBD1. J gave up 5 bases and V 0 bases, and 5 bases lay outside the gene matches. The CDR3 totals 15 residues. Germline CDR1 ENHRY, CDR2 SYGVKD. CDR3 nucleotide sequence: TGTGCCATCAGTGAGTCGGGACAGGGCTACAACGAGCAGTACTTC. Translating it yields CAISESGQGYNEQYF.

The chain employs TRBV4-2 and TRBJ2-7; 10 bases map to TRBD1. This CDR3 contains 16 residues. Germline CDR1 is LGHNA and CDR2 is YNFKEQ. V dropped 4 bases and J dropped 1; count of bases not matched to a gene: 7. CDR3 DNA: TGTGCCAGCAGCCCAACACCGGGACAGGGGTCCTACGAGCAGTACTTC. This translates into CASSPTPGQGSYEQYF.

The rearrangement joins TRBV7-6 to TRBJ2-1; 10 bases map to TRBD1. Germline assignment: CDR1 SGHVS and CDR2 FNYEAQ. Unmatched junction bases numbered 1, after V lost 2 bases and J lost 0 bases. This CDR3 comprises 16 residues. The CDR3 sequence is CASSLRDRGSYNEQFF. The CDR3 DNA is TGTGCCAGCAGCTTAAGGGACAGGGGCTCCTACAATGAGCAGTTCTTC.

The V call is TRBV18, the J call TRBJ1-2, with D perhaps TRBD1 (5 bases). The CDR3 runs to 14 residues. Trimming pared 2 bases from V and 6 bases from J, leaving 13 bases between. From germline, CDR1 is KGHSH and CDR2 LQKENI. The CDR3 protein is CASSPLGDKDGYTF. In DNA form, the CDR3 reads TGTGCCAGCTCACCATTAGGGGATAAGGATGGCTACACCTTC.

The V and J genes are TRBV19 and TRBJ1-2, with 8 bases that match TRBD1. From germline, CDR1 is LNHDA and CDR2 SQIVND (reference sequence). The CDR3 is 17 amino acids. The ends lost 3 bases at V and 1 base at J; junction bases unmatched: 10. CDR3 sequence (DNA): TGTGCCAGTAGTATGGGACAGGCAACTCTCGATAACTATGGCTACACCTTC. It encodes CASSMGQATLDNYGYTF.

The chain couples TRBV7-2 to TRBJ1-2, with unresolved D. This CDR3 has 15 residues. Germline V gene lookup returns CDR1 SGHTA and CDR2 FQGNSA. Trimming pared 2 bases from V and 7 bases from J, leaving 17 bases between. CDR3 bases: TGTGCCAGCAGCTTACACCCCCGGCAGGCCAGTGGCTACACCTTC. Translated, it gives CASSLHPRQASGYTF.

The chain couples TRBV5-1 to TRBJ2-7, with 8 bases that match TRBD1. The germline V gene encodes CDR1 SGHRS and CDR2 YFSETQ. The length of the CDR3 is 16 residues. Trimming at V came to 2 bases and at J to 3 bases, leaving 10 bases not matched to a gene. In DNA, the CDR3 is TGCGCCAGCAGCTTTACCGCCGGGACAGGAATCTACGAGCAGTACTTC. Translated: CASSFTAGTGIYEQYF. Full variable domain (outside the CDR3, taken from reference TRBV5-1 and TRBJ2-7): KAGVTQTPRYLIKTRGQQVTLSCSPISGHRSVSWYQQTPGQGLQFLFEYFSETQRNKGNFPGRFSGRQFSNSRSEMNVSTLELGDSALYLCASSFTAGTGIYEQYFGPGTRLTVT.

CDR3 loop: CATSDSGTAFGETQYF. CDR3 DNA sequence: TGTGCCACCAGTGATTCTGGGACAGCTTTTGGAGAGACCCAGTACTTC. The chain links TRBV24-1 to TRBJ2-5; TRBD1 agrees at 7 bases. V gave up 2 bases and J gave up 4 bases; unmatched junction bases: 9. Germline-derived CDR1 and CDR2 are KGHDR and SFDVKD. CDR3 length equals 16 residues.

The chain links TRBV6-2 or TRBV6-3 to TRBJ2-3; TRBD1 is a possible D gene (6 bases). This CDR3 has 14 amino acids. V was shortened by 6 bases and J by 0 bases, with 10 bases between the two germline ends. Looked up from germline, CDR1 is MNHEY and CDR2 is SVGEGT. CDR3 DNA: TGTGCCAGCAGCCTGGACAGTAGCACAGATACGCAGTATTTT. Residues: CASSLDSSTDTQYF.

The rearrangement links TRBV5-6 to TRBJ2-1, with TRBD2 matching 9 bases. The CDR3 runs 14 residues. After removal of 1 base from V and 10 bases from J, the junction contained 6 bases not matched to a gene. Germline CDR1 reads SGHDT; CDR2 reads YYEEEE. CDR3 sequence reads: CASSLFSGGGEQFF. The CDR3 DNA reads as TGTGCCAGCAGCTTGTTTAGCGGGGGAGGGGAGCAGTTCTTC.